These T cell receptor beta chains were read from a single sample in a study of T-cell reconstitution after alpha-beta-depleted transplantation in children. TCRdb itself ran the PCR reads through MiXCR, one entry per CDR3 protein. The data show hundreds of thousands of distinct CDR3 sequences, roughly 13% seen once. This material consisted of PBMCs, mostly from graft donor cells, taken 360 days after TCRalphabeta/CD19-depleted stem cell transplant. These receptors all come from a male patient under 18 who had a stem cell transplant for acute myeloid leukemia, so the T cells may come from the graft donor. Both conserved end residues are part of each CDR3. The D gene is left open where the match is weak. Clone size, where shown, is once, few, many, or a class for clones that have expanded.

CDR3 DNA	CDR3 protein	J gene	V gene	clone size	D gene	CDR3 length
TGTGCCAGCAGCCTACGGACAGGTCTGACCTACGAGCAGTACTTC	CASSLRTGLTYEQYF	TRBJ2-7	TRBV12-3/TRBV12-4	-	TRBD1	15
TGTGCCAGCAGCTCAGAGCGGTACAATGAGCAGTTCTTC	CASSSERYNEQFF	TRBJ2-1	TRBV6-2/TRBV6-3	few	-	13
TGTGCCATCGCGGCGGGGGATACGCAGTATTTT	CAIAAGDTQYF	TRBJ2-3	TRBV10-3	-	-	11
TGTGCCAGCAGTCTCTCGGGAGGGCCGTGGAACGAGCAGTACTTC	CASSLSGGPWNEQYF	TRBJ2-7	TRBV25-1	-	TRBD2	15
TGTGCCAGCCAAAGCGGGGGAGCCTACGAGCAGTACTTC	CASQSGGAYEQYF	TRBJ2-7	TRBV6-2/TRBV6-3	few	TRBD2	13
TGTGCCAGCAGTTTGTCCCCGGGGCAGTACTTC	CASSLSPGQYF	TRBJ2-7	TRBV2	many	-	11
TGTCCCAGCCAACCAACAGGGGATAGCAATCAGCCCCAGCATTTT	CPSQPTGDSNQPQHF	TRBJ1-5	TRBV28	-	TRBD1	15
TGCAGTGCTCCCGTCGGGGTCCTCTACGAGCAGTACTTC	CSAPVGVLYEQYF	TRBJ2-7	TRBV20-1	-	-	13
TGTGCCAGCAGCTTGGGGTATGGGGGGAATGAGCAGTTCTTC	CASSLGYGGNEQFF	TRBJ2-1	TRBV5-6	few	-	14
TGTGCCAGCGGGGGACAGGGGGCAAGGGACACTGAAGCTTTCTTT	CASGGQGARDTEAFF	TRBJ1-1	TRBV2	few	TRBD1	15
TGTGCCAGCTCACCACGGGGGGGCCAAAGGGTCTTC	CASSPRGGQRVF	TRBJ2-1	TRBV18	-	-	12
TGTGCCAGCAGTGAAGGGAGGGGGCTAGCGGACTACGAGCAGTACTTC	CASSEGRGLADYEQYF	TRBJ2-7	TRBV25-1	-	-	16
TGTGCCAGCAGGGACCTTATGGGGAATCAGCCCCAGCATTTT	CASRDLMGNQPQHF	TRBJ1-5	TRBV27	-	-	14
TGTGCCAGCAGCCCGAGTAGAGGACTCACCTACAATGAGCAGTTCTTC	CASSPSRGLTYNEQFF	TRBJ2-1	TRBV13	few	-	16
TGTGCCAGTAGCGACCGGACCACAGATACGCAGTATTTT	CASSDRTTDTQYF	TRBJ2-3	TRBV19	-	-	13
TGTGCCACCAGTGATTATGAGGAAAGCACAGATACGCAGTATTTT	CATSDYEESTDTQYF	TRBJ2-3	TRBV24-1	many	-	15
TGCGCCAGCAGCCCAGTAGCACAGGGAAGTTATGGCTACACCTTC	CASSPVAQGSYGYTF	TRBJ1-2	TRBV5-1	few	-	15
TGTGCCAGCAGCGTAGATCCCCCTAGCGGGACGGGAAATGAGCAGTTCTTC	CASSVDPPSGTGNEQFF	TRBJ2-1	TRBV9	-	TRBD2	17
TGTGCCAGCAGTTCCCGGGGGCCTGGGGCCAACGTCCTGACTTTC	CASSSRGPGANVLTF	TRBJ2-6	TRBV6-2/TRBV6-3	-	-	15
TGTGCCAGCAGTTTTAGGGGTGATACAGGGGCCCGGTTGGACACCGGGGAGCTGTTTTTT	CASSFRGDTGARLDTGELFF	TRBJ2-2	TRBV28	many	TRBD1	20
TGCGCCAGCAGCCGCCTGACTAGCGGGAACTACGAGCAGTACTTC	CASSRLTSGNYEQYF	TRBJ2-7	TRBV4-3	few	TRBD2	15
TGCAGCGTTGGACCTAACACCGGGGAGCTGTTTTTT	CSVGPNTGELFF	TRBJ2-2	TRBV29-1	few	-	12
TGTGCCAGCAGCCTAGGGCAGAATAGGCCCATCTACGAGCAGTACTTC	CASSLGQNRPIYEQYF	TRBJ2-7	TRBV7-9	many	-	16
TGTGCCAGCGGGACGGGCGGGGAGCTGTTTTTT	CASGTGGELFF	TRBJ2-2	TRBV12-3/TRBV12-4	-	-	11
TGCAGCGTTGCGACTAGCCTGGAGGGGCAGTTCTTC	CSVATSLEGQFF	TRBJ2-1	TRBV29-1	many	TRBD2	12
TGTGCCAGCAGCCAAGAGGTAGCGGTGCTCTCCTACGAGCAGTACTTC	CASSQEVAVLSYEQYF	TRBJ2-7	TRBV3-1	few	-	16
TGTGCCAGTAGGAGGGGACTGTGGGAGACCCAGTACTTC	CASRRGLWETQYF	TRBJ2-5	TRBV19	few	-	13
TGCAGTGCTAGTAACAGGGGGCAGGTGCGCAATCAGCCCCAGCATTTT	CSASNRGQVRNQPQHF	TRBJ1-5	TRBV20-1	-	TRBD1	16
TGTGCCAGCAGCGCAGGGGCCCCGAGGTCCGAGCAGTACTTC	CASSAGAPRSEQYF	TRBJ2-7	TRBV25-1	few	-	14
TGTGCCAGCCGGCCCCCCTTCCCCCCTACGCAGTATTTT	CASRPPFPPTQYF	TRBJ2-3	TRBV12-3/TRBV12-4	few	-	13
TGTGCCAGCAGCCCCCGAACAGGCGAGCAGTACTTC	CASSPRTGEQYF	TRBJ2-7	TRBV7-2	-	-	12
TGCAGGCCTCAGGACCACTACAATGAGCAGTTCTTC	CRPQDHYNEQFF	TRBJ2-1	TRBV20-1	few	-	12
TGTGCCAGCAGCCGCGGAGGGAGCGGCTCCTACGAGCAGTACTTC	CASSRGGSGSYEQYF	TRBJ2-7	TRBV9	-	-	15
TGCAGTGCCGGGACTAGTTGGTGGGAGCAGTACTTC	CSAGTSWWEQYF	TRBJ2-7	TRBV20-1	many	TRBD2	12
TGTGCCTGCTGTTTAGACTGGGACAGGGCCAAGGCTGAGTACTACGAGCAGTACTTC	CACCLDWDRAKAEYYEQYF	TRBJ2-7	TRBV2	-	TRBD1	19
TGCAGTGCTAGGATTTCGGGACTAGCCAACGAGCAGTACTTC	CSARISGLANEQYF	TRBJ2-7	TRBV20-1	-	TRBD2	14
TGTGCCAGCAGTTACCTCATCCAGGCCACTGGAAACACCATATATTTT	CASSYLIQATGNTIYF	TRBJ1-3	TRBV6-5	-	-	16
TGCAGCGTTGAAGAAGTGGAGACCCAGTACTTC	CSVEEVETQYF	TRBJ2-5	TRBV29-1	many	-	11
TGCAGTGCTAGCCTGTCCGGGACAGGTTATTCGAACACCGGGGAGCTGTTTTTT	CSASLSGTGYSNTGELFF	TRBJ2-2	TRBV20-1	few	TRBD1	18
TGTGCCAGCAGCTACAAGACTAGCGGGAGAAATGAGCAGTTCTTC	CASSYKTSGRNEQFF	TRBJ2-1	TRBV7-2	few	TRBD2	15
TGTGCCAGCAGCCAACATCAGGTTCTTCCCTGGAATGAGCAGTTCTTC	CASSQHQVLPWNEQFF	TRBJ2-1	TRBV3-1	many	-	16
TGTGCCAGCAGCCTGTGGGGTAGCCAAGAGACCCAGTACTTC	CASSLWGSQETQYF	TRBJ2-5	TRBV7-2	many	-	14
TGCAGTGCCAGACTTTTACAGGGGCGATCGGACACCGGGGAGCTGTTTTTT	CSARLLQGRSDTGELFF	TRBJ2-2	TRBV20-1	few	TRBD1	17
TGTGCCAGCAGCTCTTGGCGGGAGGGCCGAGAGACCCAGTACTTC	CASSSWREGRETQYF	TRBJ2-5	TRBV6-2/TRBV6-3	few	TRBD2	15
TGCAGCGTGGAAGGGACTAGCGGGAGGGGGGGATACAATGAGCAGTTCTTC	CSVEGTSGRGGYNEQFF	TRBJ2-1	TRBV29-1	-	TRBD2	17
TGTGCCATCAGTGGAAACCCTAGGATAGATACGCAGTATTTT	CAISGNPRIDTQYF	TRBJ2-3	TRBV10-3	-	-	14
TGTGCCAGCAGCCAGGCCGGGACAGGGGCCACAGATACGCAGTATTTT	CASSQAGTGATDTQYF	TRBJ2-3	TRBV4-2	few	TRBD1	16
TGTGCCAGCTCACGCACCGAACCCCAGGGTACCGGGGAGCTGTTTTTT	CASSRTEPQGTGELFF	TRBJ2-2	TRBV18	few	-	16
TGTGCCAGCAGTATTCTAGCGGGTCCCTCCTACGAGCAGTACTTC	CASSILAGPSYEQYF	TRBJ2-7	TRBV28	many	TRBD2	15
TGTGCCAGCAGTGAATGGCGTTTTGGGACAGGGGCTGCCAAAAACATTCAGTACTTC	CASSEWRFGTGAAKNIQYF	TRBJ2-4	TRBV25-1	-	TRBD1	19
TGCAGAGCGGGGGGGACTAGCGGGAGGAGCACAGATACGCAGTATTTT	CRAGGTSGRSTDTQYF	TRBJ2-3	TRBV20-1	-	TRBD2	16
TGTGCCAGCAGGACTAGCGGGAGTCGAGGGGCATACAATGAGCAGTTCTTC	CASRTSGSRGAYNEQFF	TRBJ2-1	TRBV28	many	TRBD2	17
TGTGCCAGCAGCTTAGAAGGCCTCAAGCGGGAGGTACCAGATACGCAGTATTTT	CASSLEGLKREVPDTQYF	TRBJ2-3	TRBV11-2	-	TRBD2	18
TGCAGTGCTCCCCAACTCCTAGCCGTCCTTAGGTCCCCAGATACGCAGTATTTT	CSAPQLLAVLRSPDTQYF	TRBJ2-3	TRBV20-1	few	-	18
TGCAGCGTTGTGGCAGGAAAAGAGACCCAGTACTTC	CSVVAGKETQYF	TRBJ2-5	TRBV29-1	many	-	12
TGCAGTGCCTGCGGACAGTCCTACGAGCAGTACTTC	CSACGQSYEQYF	TRBJ2-7	TRBV20-1	-	-	12